The source of this TCR beta chain is a study of cytomegalovirus exposure and HLA in healthy donors. As concerns this clone: Its target is not known.

The study ran its PCR with 60 Vbeta and 13 Jbeta primers. Method: immunoSEQ multiplex PCR; TCRdb's copy keeps in-frame clones and lacks some. This table holds around 200,000 clones, more than 70% found once. Notes on the study in general: The study found most TCR sequences rare, yet found some public TCRs in many donors. Most of the TCR beta V segments (in an earlier analysis) were productive either about 87% or about 30% of the time.

V lost 3 bases to trimming and J lost 0 bases, with 14 bases between them. The CDR3 is made up of 17 amino acids. Germline CDR1 and CDR2: KGHSH and LQKENI. The sequenced material came from PBMCs. This sequence originates from a man aged 30 to 45 in good health and CMV-seropositive. The V and J genes are TRBV18 and TRBJ2-2, with D tentatively TRBD1 (6 bases). This CDR3 reads CASSPGATGTNTGELFF. The CDR3 coding sequence is TGTGCCAGCTCACCGGGAGCAACAGGGACGAACACCGGGGAGCTGTTTTTT.